A single sample gave rise to the 27 T cell receptor beta chains below, sequenced in a study of T cells after yellow fever vaccination. Each CDR3 protein gets one entry after TCRdb re-called the 5' RACE reads with MiXCR. The table includes around 320,000 distinct CDR3 sequences, approximately 4.3% detected once. The sequencing used PBMCs, collected 15 days after the yellow fever booster vaccination. These receptors came from a man aged 18 to 30 who received the YFV17D yellow fever vaccine.

V usage is TRBV3-1 and J usage is TRBJ1-6; D is unclear. CDR3 length: 14 amino acids. Trimming cost V 1 base and J 10 bases, with 11 bases left between them. The germline V gene encodes CDR1 LGHDT and CDR2 YNNKEL (reference sequence). The CDR3 spells CASSQARVGSPLHF. In nucleotides, the CDR3 is TGTGCCAGCAGCCAAGCAAGGGTAGGATCACCCCTCCACTTT.

This clonotype was picked up a small number of times. V and J are TRBV6-1 and TRBJ1-6; D gene uncertain. V was pared by 6 bases and J by 8 bases, with 17 bases between. The germline CDR1 and CDR2 sequences are MNHNS and SASEGT. CDR3 length: 15 residues. The CDR3 region is CASRAATLEHSPLHF. DNA for the CDR3: TGTGCCAGCAGGGCCGCGACGCTCGAACATTCACCCCTCCACTTT.

This clonotype was seen repeatedly, ten times or more. The V call is TRBV20-1, the J call TRBJ1-2; tentative D call: TRBD1 (5 bases). Germline CDR1 reads DFQATT; CDR2 reads SNEGSKA (reference sequence). V gave up 0 bases and J gave up 4 bases, with 9 bases separating them. CDR3 length equals 13 residues. The CDR3 sequence is CSARDGAIYGYTF. The DNA for the CDR3 is TGCAGTGCTAGAGATGGGGCCATCTATGGCTACACCTTC.

V and J are TRBV5-1 and TRBJ2-6; D remains ambiguous. This CDR3 spans 16 amino acids. Germline V lookup: CDR1 SGHRS, CDR2 YFSETQ. V was cut by 4 bases and J by 0 bases, with 11 bases left in between. In DNA, the CDR3 is TGCGCCAGCAGCAGGGCCACGGACTCTGGGGCCAACGTCCTGACTTTC. Translation: CASSRATDSGANVLTF. Full variable domain (outside the CDR3, taken from reference TRBV5-1 and TRBJ2-6): KAGVTQTPRYLIKTRGQQVTLSCSPISGHRSVSWYQQTPGQGLQFLFEYFSETQRNKGNFPGRFSGRQFSNSRSEMNVSTLELGDSALYLCASSRATDSGANVLTFGAGSRLTVL.

The table lists this clonotype with many counts. The chain combines TRBV10-3 with TRBJ2-3, with TRBD2 as a possible D gene (7 bases). V lost 6 bases and J lost 2, with 15 bases in between. The CDR3 sequence is 15 residues long. Germline V gene sequence: CDR1 ENHRY, CDR2 SYGVKD. CDR3 nucleotide sequence: TGTGCCATCAGCCACGGGGGGCCGAACACAGATACGCAGTATTTT. Translation gives CAISHGGPNTDTQYF.

This clonotype has ten or more counts. The rearrangement links TRBV20-1 to TRBJ2-1, with D uncertain. Germline V gene data show CDR1 as DFQATT and CDR2 as SNEGSKA (reference sequence). V lost 4 bases and J 10 bases, leaving 14 bases between the germline ends. The CDR3 has 12 residues. CDR3 amino acids: CSATPGSREQFF. CDR3 sequence (DNA): TGCAGTGCTACCCCCGGTTCCCGCGAGCAGTTCTTC.

This clonotype came up many times. This chain links TRBV5-1 with TRBJ2-1; D is ambiguous. Trimming shortened V by 0 bases and J by 5 bases, and 9 bases separated the two germline ends. The CDR3 extends over 14 amino acids. Germline lookup yields CDR1 SGHRS and CDR2 YFSETQ. CDR3 residues: CASSLDGRDNEQFF. CDR3 in DNA: TGCGCCAGCAGCTTGGACGGAAGGGACAATGAGCAGTTCTTC.

This clonotype was counted between two and nine times. J is TRBJ2-2 and V is TRBV10-3; 7 nucleotides line up with TRBD1. With V trimmed by 7 bases and J by 1 base, 9 bases remained unmatched. This CDR3 has 16 amino acids. Looked up from germline, CDR1 is ENHRY and CDR2 is SYGVKD. CDR3 coding DNA: TGTGCCATCAACGTTCGACAGGGCATGAACACCGGGGAGCTGTTTTTT. This codes for CAINVRQGMNTGELFF.

This clonotype showed up just a few times. The chain has TRBV12-3 or TRBV12-4 and TRBJ1-6; D remains unclear. This CDR3 is built from 14 residues. Trimming cost V 4 bases and J 9 bases, with 13 bases left between them. The CDR3 sequence: CASSWRISTSPLHF. CDR3 in DNA: TGTGCCAGCAGTTGGAGGATAAGTACTTCACCCCTCCACTTT.

This CDR3 reads CASSFGGQGLDGYTF. For the CDR3, the DNA is TGTGCCAGCAGCTTCGGGGGCCAGGGTCTGGATGGCTACACCTTC. The rearrangement links TRBV7-6 to TRBJ1-2; tentative D call: TRBD1 (6 bases). The germline V gene has CDR1 SGHVS and CDR2 FNYEAQ. CDR3 length: 15 residues. Trimming left V 3 bases short and J 6 bases short, with 17 bases between.

J is TRBJ1-5 and V is TRBV3-1; the D gene is possibly TRBD1 (6 bases). Germline V gives CDR1 LGHDT, CDR2 YNNKEL (reference sequence). This CDR3 comprises 16 residues. With 3 bases removed from V and 8 bases from J, the gap between germline ends came to 20 bases. The CDR3 DNA is TGTGCCAGCAGCCACGGGGGCGGACAGTTTGGTGAGCCCCAGCATTTT. This encodes CASSHGGGQFGEPQHF.

This clonotype was detected a few times. The chain recombines TRBV4-2 with TRBJ2-3; 7 bases fit TRBD2. The V segment lost 4 bases and the J segment 6 bases; nucleotides outside the gene matches: 7. From germline, CDR1 is LGHNA and CDR2 YNFKEQ. The CDR3 sequence is 14 residues long. The CDR3, as DNA: TGTGCCAGCAGCCTTTTGGTCGGGGGGGATACGCAGTATTTT. Translation: CASSLLVGGDTQYF.

The chain is built from TRBV5-6 and TRBJ2-3, with TRBD2 as a possible D gene (6 bases). This CDR3 region has 13 residues. The V gene's germline CDR1 is SGHDT and CDR2 YYEEEE. Trimming left V 1 base short and J 6 bases short, with 9 bases between. CDR3 nucleotides: TGTGCCAGCAGCTTGCGTCTAGCGGATACGCAGTATTTT. Protein product: CASSLRLADTQYF.

This clonotype has at least ten counts. The chain is built from TRBV7-3 and TRBJ2-2; the D gene is possibly TRBD2 (6 bases). This CDR3 contains 15 residues. V was cut by 2 bases and J by 3 bases, with 10 bases left in between. Germline values: CDR1 SGHTA, CDR2 FQGTGA. CDR3 region: CASSLRRGDTGELFF. The CDR3 region has the DNA TGTGCCAGCAGCTTACGACGCGGGGACACCGGGGAGCTGTTTTTT.

This clonotype was observed at least ten times. The J gene is TRBJ2-1, the V gene TRBV7-3; no definite D call. V lost 2 bases, J lost 7 bases, and 9 bases lay in between. CDR3 length: 13 amino acids. The germline gives CDR1 SGHTA, CDR2 FQGTGA. CDR3 protein: CASSLLGGNEQFF. The CDR3 DNA is TGTGCCAGCAGCTTACTAGGTGGGAATGAGCAGTTCTTC.

This clonotype was found many times. The chain employs TRBV7-9 and TRBJ1-1; TRBD1 might be the D (6 bases). This CDR3 is 15 amino acids long. The germline gives CDR1 SEHNR, CDR2 FQNEAQ (reference sequence). With 5 bases removed from V and 2 bases from J, the gap between germline ends came to 15 bases. In DNA, the CDR3 is TGTGCCAGCAGCCCCAAAGGCAGGGGTAACACTGAAGCTTTCTTT. This sequence encodes CASSPKGRGNTEAFF. The full variable domain, with the rest looked up from reference TRBV7-9 and TRBJ1-1, is DTGVSQNPRHKITKRGQNVTFRCDPISEHNRLYWYRQTLGQGPEFLTYFQNEAQLEKSRLLSDRFSAERPKGSFSTLEIQRTEQGDSAMYLCASSPKGRGNTEAFFGQGTRLTVV.

This clonotype showed up many times. This chain joins TRBV7-2 and TRBJ2-5, with TRBD2 identical over 7 bases. Germline V gene sequence: CDR1 SGHTA, CDR2 FQGNSA. V lost 5 bases, J lost 1 base, and 10 bases stayed unmatched. CDR3 length equals 16 residues. CDR3 nucleotides: TGTGCCAGCAGCGCCGTGGGAGGGGTTAGCCAAGAGACCCAGTACTTC. Its protein product is CASSAVGGVSQETQYF.

The sample holds a few counts of this clonotype. The rearrangement uses TRBV6-5 and TRBJ2-7; weak D call: TRBD1 (5 bases). Trimming took off 4 bases at V and 3 bases at J, with 13 bases between the two ends. The V gene's germline CDR1 is MNHEY and CDR2 SVGAGI. This CDR3 spans 14 amino acids. The CDR3 bases are TGTGCCAGCAGTTGGTTCAGGGCTGGCTACGAGCAGTACTTC. Translating gives CASSWFRAGYEQYF.

This clonotype was counted at least ten times. The CDR3 DNA is TGCAGCGTTCCCGGAGGGGTACGGTTCGATGAGCAGTTCTTC. Protein: CSVPGGVRFDEQFF. This chain connects TRBV29-1 to TRBJ2-1; D possibly corresponds to TRBD2 (6 bases). CDR1 is SQVTM, CDR2 ANQGSEA, per germline. The CDR3 is made up of 14 amino acids. Trimming shortened V by 5 bases and J by 8 bases, and 19 bases separated the two germline ends.

Many counts were recorded for this clonotype. The V gene is TRBV7-2, the J gene TRBJ2-7, with 11 positions matching TRBD1. CDR1 is SGHTA, CDR2 FQGNSA, per germline. The J segment lost 1 base and the V segment lost 11 bases, leaving 7 bases of the junction unmatched. The CDR3 totals 14 residues. The CDR3 nucleotides read TGTGCCGCCGCCCGGGACAGGGGGTCCTACGAGCAGTACTTC. Protein product: CAAARDRGSYEQYF.

This clonotype was detected many times. CDR3 protein: CASGLGGRQPQHF. As DNA, the CDR3 is TGTGCCAGCGGCCTGGGTGGGAGACAGCCCCAGCATTTT. V gene TRBV7-9 combines with J gene TRBJ1-5; D is ambiguous. This CDR3 has 13 amino acids. In germline, CDR1 is SEHNR, CDR2 FQNEAQ (reference sequence). Trimming removed 8 bases at V and 7 bases at J, with 15 bases between.

This clonotype was counted between two and nine times. The CDR3 nucleotides read TGTGCCATCAGTGACTCGTTGCGCCAAGAGACCCAGTACTTC. Residues: CAISDSLRQETQYF. The V and J genes are TRBV10-3 and TRBJ2-5; no clear D. This CDR3 has 14 residues. Germline lookup yields CDR1 ENHRY and CDR2 SYGVKD. Trimming cost V 3 bases and J 1 base, with 9 bases left between them.

This clonotype turned up a few times. This chain connects TRBV11-2 to TRBJ2-5; 10 bases line up with TRBD2. The CDR3 has 17 residues. Per the germline V gene, CDR1 is SGHAT and CDR2 is FQNNGV. With V trimmed by 1 base and J by 3 bases, 8 bases remained unmatched. DNA of the CDR3: TGTGCCAGCAGCTTAGTGGGGGGACTAGCGACTGAAGAGACCCAGTACTTC. The encoded protein is CASSLVGGLATEETQYF.

This clonotype was observed a handful of times. A much larger clonotype is one base distant, so this may be a read error. The chain is built from TRBV7-2 and TRBJ2-1; tentative D call: TRBD2 (6 bases). CDR3 length: 16 amino acids. Germline CDR1 and CDR2: SGHTA and FQGNSA. The CDR3, as DNA: TGTGCCAGCAGCGCCCCCGGGGGACCTTCCTTCAATGAGCAGTTCTTC. Amino acids: CASSAPGGPSFNEQFF.

This clonotype was detected a few times. The chain is built from TRBV10-3 and TRBJ1-6, with D maybe TRBD1 (6 bases). V dropped 2 bases and J dropped 7 bases, with 12 bases sitting between them. From germline, CDR1 is ENHRY and CDR2 SYGVKD. The CDR3 length is 15 residues. The CDR3 DNA is TGTGCCATCAGTGAGATCTTCACAGGGAATTCACCCCTCCACTTT. This gives the protein CAISEIFTGNSPLHF.

In its sample, this clonotype was seen a few times. The chain has TRBV12-3 or TRBV12-4 and TRBJ2-2; TRBD1 is a possible D gene (6 bases). Trimming removed 6 bases at V and 0 bases at J, with 8 bases between. CDR3 length: 14 residues. The CDR3 is CASRRTANTGELFF. DNA for the CDR3: TGTGCCAGCAGAAGGACAGCGAACACCGGGGAGCTGTTTTTT.

The CDR3 coding sequence is TGTGCCAGCATGAGGGGGGACAGGGGAAGATTGGACACCGGGGAGCTGTTTTTT. Protein product: CASMRGDRGRLDTGELFF. V and J are TRBV6-1 and TRBJ2-2, with 10 bases that match TRBD1. The CDR3 has 18 residues. The V and J ends lost 7 bases and 3 bases, in that order; junction bases with no gene match: 14. The germline CDR1 and CDR2 sequences are MNHNS and SASEGT.